This T cell receptor beta chain came from a study of cytomegalovirus exposure and HLA in healthy donors. With 60 Vbeta and 13 Jbeta primers, the PCR was carried out. TCRdb keeps only in-frame clones here, not all; method: immunoSEQ multiplex PCR. The sample includes 95,000 to 150,000 clones, 65% to 85% of them seen just once. There are 16 residues in the CDR3. With V trimmed by 8 bases and J by 3 bases, 13 bases remained unmatched. In nominal health when sampled, donors likely had unrecorded immune exposures nonetheless. This clonotype originated in a man aged 45 to 65 in good health and CMV-seronegative. Sequencing used PBMCs. J is TRBJ1-5 and V is TRBV23-1; 7 bases line up with TRBD1. TRBV23-1 is classed as an ORF, of uncertain function. The CDR3 region has the DNA TGCGCCAGCGGTAGCCTCCGGGACAGTGACAATCAGCCCCAGCATTTT. Protein sequence: CASGSLRDSDNQPQHF.